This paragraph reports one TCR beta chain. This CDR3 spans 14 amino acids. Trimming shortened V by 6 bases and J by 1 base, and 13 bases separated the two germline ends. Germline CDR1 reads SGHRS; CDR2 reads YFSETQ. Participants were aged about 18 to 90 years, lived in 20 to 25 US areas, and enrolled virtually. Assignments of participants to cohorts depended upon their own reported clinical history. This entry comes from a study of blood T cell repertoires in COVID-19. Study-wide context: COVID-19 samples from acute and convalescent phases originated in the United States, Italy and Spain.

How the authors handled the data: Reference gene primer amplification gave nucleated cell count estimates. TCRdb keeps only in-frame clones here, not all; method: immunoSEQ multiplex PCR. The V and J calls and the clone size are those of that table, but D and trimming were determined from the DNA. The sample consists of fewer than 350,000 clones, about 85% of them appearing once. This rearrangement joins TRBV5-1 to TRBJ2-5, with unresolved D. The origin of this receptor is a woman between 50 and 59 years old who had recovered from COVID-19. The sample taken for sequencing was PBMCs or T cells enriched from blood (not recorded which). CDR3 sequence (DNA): TGCGCCAGCATGTCTGAACCGCGCCAAGAGACCCAGTACTTC. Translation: CASMSEPRQETQYF.